The clone carrying this TCR beta chain was seen a handful of times. The source of the sample is a study of T cell changes during pregnancy in multiple sclerosis. Produced via immunoSEQ multiplex PCR; TCRdb's table is partial and in-frame only. The data show tens of thousands of clones, with approximately 90% seen just once and about 9.6% held by the top ten. This sample comprised CD8+ T cells from peripheral blood mononuclear cells, obtained in the first trimester of pregnancy. The source of this sequence is a female donor with multiple sclerosis, enrolled in a pregnancy study.

The CDR3 loop reads CASSQERSVRNTEAFF. The CDR3 DNA is TGCGCCAGCAGCCAAGAGCGGTCGGTCAGGAACACTGAAGCTTTCTTT. The genes are TRBV4-3 and TRBJ1-1; no definite D call. From germline, CDR1 is LGHNA and CDR2 YSLEER. Trimming removed 0 bases from V and 1 base from J, with 12 bases in between. This CDR3 spans 16 amino acids.